This T cell receptor (beta chain) was sequenced in a study of beta chain features in type 1 diabetes. Sequenced material consisted of expressed TCRB transcripts (all of the isolated RNA was reverse transcribed). Assay: immunoSEQ multiplex PCR; the TCRdb copy retains only in-frame clones and omits some. Of around 340,000 clones in the sample, roughly a fifth were seen once. This CDR3 has 13 residues. Deletions cut 7 bases from V and 9 bases from J, with 17 bases between. In germline, CDR1 is SGHTA, CDR2 FQGNSA. The chain carries TRBV7-2 and TRBJ2-3; weak D call: TRBD2 (6 bases). Input material: naive CD4+ T cells from blood. The TCR sequence derives from a young woman in good health. The CDR3 loop reads CASTNQQAGTQYF. The CDR3 DNA follows: TGTGCCAGCACCAACCAGCAGGCGGGGACGCAGTATTTT.